The entry below describes one T cell receptor (beta chain). This sample was taken from a study of T cells after yellow fever vaccination. Between the trimmed V and J ends, which lost 0 bases and 0 bases, there was a span of 12 bases. The CDR3 spans 16 residues. TCRdb reprocessed the 5' RACE reads with MiXCR, giving one entry per CDR3 protein. The sample consists of hundreds of thousands of distinct CDR3 sequences, about 12% of them appearing once. The chain carries TRBV12-3 or TRBV12-4 and TRBJ2-7; D is undetermined. The origin of this receptor is a man in his thirties or forties who received the YFV17D yellow fever vaccine. Sample: PBMCs, taken on the day of the yellow fever booster vaccination. CDR3 in amino acids: CASSLAPQKSSYEQYF. CDR3 bases: TGTGCCAGCAGTTTAGCGCCGCAGAAGAGCTCCTACGAGCAGTACTTC.